The rows below give T cell receptor beta chains drawn from one sample of a study of beta chain features in type 1 diabetes. Clones were read by immunoSEQ multiplex PCR, and TCRdb kept only the in-frame ones, dropping some. The sample consists of roughly 40,000 clones, roughly 64% of them appearing once. Sequenced input: Tregs from blood. The receptors originated from a woman in her twenties or thirties in good health. Each CDR3 is given with its conserved first and last residue. D genes are given only for firm matches. Clone size is given for some rows only: seen once, a few or many times, or a class if the clone is expanded.

TRBV19,TRBD1,NA,CASTQGRGPGNTIYF
TRBV28,TRBD1,NA,CASSLQGTGNYGYTF
TRBV13,NA,once,CASSALAGGEQFF
TRBV7-9,NA,NA,CASSRQDPSYEQYF
TRBV27,NA,NA,CASRPVGVLRNEQYF
TRBV20-1,NA,few,CSAADYEQYF
TRBV5-1,TRBD2,few,CASSLGLAGKDEQFF
TRBV5-1,NA,NA,CASSLGRTSNTNTEAFF
TRBV28,NA,NA,CASSYGQSPGGYTF
TRBV5-8,TRBD1,few,CASSYTGGPYQETQYF
TRBV5-6,NA,NA,CASSFTGSTDTQYF
TRBV10-3,TRBD2,NA,CAISVIRGLAVYEQYF
TRBV10-3,TRBD2,few,CAISGGTSGTNEQFF
TRBV7-3,TRBD2,few,CASSLRAGKEVTF
TRBV28,NA,NA,CASSTTGLSSYNEQFF
TRBV4-1,NA,NA,CASSQAGTRMNTEAFF
TRBV10-2,TRBD1,NA,CASRNRGNFRDTQYF
TRBV2,TRBD1,few,CASSAGQGSYGYTF
TRBV4-1,TRBD2,once,CASSESREGVRTDTQYF
TRBV7-9,NA,NA,CASTLDYEQYF
TRBV6-5,NA,NA,CASSTDSSYEQYF
TRBV9,TRBD2,NA,CASSVGVSGTGELFF
TRBV27,NA,NA,CASSLGEHPPWADTQYF
TRBV28,NA,once,CASSLRVPNEKLFF
TRBV11-1,TRBD1,NA,CASSRRQGYEQYF
TRBV30,TRBD1,NA,CAWTRNRGTGELFF
TRBV27,TRBD2,NA,CASSSTTSGRPYNEQFF
TRBV4-3,TRBD2,NA,CASSQDWGGSVTDTQYF
TRBV19,NA,NA,CASRPRAGEETQYF
TRBV7-9,NA,NA,CASSVRRGGDPFTDTQYF
TRBV7-9,NA,NA,CASRPGVRAGANVLTF
TRBV18,NA,medium-sized,CASSRLEGTGELFF
TRBV5-1,NA,NA,CASSRGQTVYEQYF
TRBV5-8,TRBD1,few,CASSRQGASLF
TRBV11-2,NA,NA,CASSKGRDGGYTF
TRBV6-1,NA,NA,CASSLMENQPQHF